The present entry profiles one T cell receptor beta chain with its context. CDR1 and CDR2 from the germline V gene are LNHNV and YYDKDF (reference sequence). This CDR3 contains 16 residues. V lost 2 bases, J lost 8 bases, and 12 bases stayed unmatched. Alongside a J-beta primer mix, a sample-barcoded 5' primer served in a second PCR lasting roughly 6 to 12 cycles. TCRdb fed the 5' RACE reads into MiXCR, producing one record per CDR3 protein. The sample records fewer than 900,000 distinct CDR3 sequences, 35% to 45% being singletons. The source of the sample is a study of blood T cells in healthy people across ages.

The chain carries TRBV15 and TRBJ2-1, with 7 bases lining up with TRBD2. This clonotype originated in a woman aged 55-70 years in good health. The sequencing sample was made of blood. This CDR3 reads CATSRTKGGSGDEQFF. The CDR3 DNA reads TGTGCCACCAGCAGAACCAAGGGAGGGAGCGGTGATGAGCAGTTCTTC.